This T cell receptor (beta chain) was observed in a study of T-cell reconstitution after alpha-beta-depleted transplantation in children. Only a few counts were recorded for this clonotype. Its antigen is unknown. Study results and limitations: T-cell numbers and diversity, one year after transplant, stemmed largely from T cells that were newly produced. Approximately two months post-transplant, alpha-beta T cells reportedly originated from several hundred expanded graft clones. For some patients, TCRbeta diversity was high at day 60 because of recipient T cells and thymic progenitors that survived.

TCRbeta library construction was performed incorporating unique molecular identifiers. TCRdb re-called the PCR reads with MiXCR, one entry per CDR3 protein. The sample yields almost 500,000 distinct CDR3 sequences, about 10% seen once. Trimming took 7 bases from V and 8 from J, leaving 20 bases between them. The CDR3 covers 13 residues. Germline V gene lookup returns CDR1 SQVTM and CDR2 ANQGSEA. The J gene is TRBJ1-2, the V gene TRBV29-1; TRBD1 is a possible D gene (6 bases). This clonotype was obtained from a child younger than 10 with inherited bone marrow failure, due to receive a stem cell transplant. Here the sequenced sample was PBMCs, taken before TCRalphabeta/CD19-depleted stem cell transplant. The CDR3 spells CSARPGGTEGYTF. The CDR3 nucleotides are TGCAGCGCCCGGCCGGGGGGCACTGAGGGCTACACCTTC. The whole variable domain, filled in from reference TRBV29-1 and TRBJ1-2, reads SAVISQKPSRDICQRGTSLTIQCQVDSQVTMMFWYRQQPGQSLTLIATANQGSEATYESGFVIDKFPISRPNLTFSTLTVSNMSPEDSSIYLCSARPGGTEGYTFGSGTRLTVV.